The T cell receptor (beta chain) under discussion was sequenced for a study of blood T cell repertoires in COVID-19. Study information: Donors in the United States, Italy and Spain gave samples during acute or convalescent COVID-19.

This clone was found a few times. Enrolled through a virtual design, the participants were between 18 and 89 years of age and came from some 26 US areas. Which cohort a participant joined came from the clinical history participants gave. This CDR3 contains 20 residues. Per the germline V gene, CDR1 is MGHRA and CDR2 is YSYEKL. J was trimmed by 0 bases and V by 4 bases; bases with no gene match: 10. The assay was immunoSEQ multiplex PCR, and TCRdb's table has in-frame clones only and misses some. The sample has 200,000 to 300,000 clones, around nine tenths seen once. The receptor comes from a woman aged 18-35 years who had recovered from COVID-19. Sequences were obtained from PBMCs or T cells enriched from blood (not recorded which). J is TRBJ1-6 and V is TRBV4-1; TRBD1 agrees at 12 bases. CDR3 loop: CASSLTGTGGLSSYNSPLHF. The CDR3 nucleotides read TGCGCCAGCAGCCTGACCGGGACAGGGGGCCTTAGCTCCTATAATTCACCCCTCCACTTT.